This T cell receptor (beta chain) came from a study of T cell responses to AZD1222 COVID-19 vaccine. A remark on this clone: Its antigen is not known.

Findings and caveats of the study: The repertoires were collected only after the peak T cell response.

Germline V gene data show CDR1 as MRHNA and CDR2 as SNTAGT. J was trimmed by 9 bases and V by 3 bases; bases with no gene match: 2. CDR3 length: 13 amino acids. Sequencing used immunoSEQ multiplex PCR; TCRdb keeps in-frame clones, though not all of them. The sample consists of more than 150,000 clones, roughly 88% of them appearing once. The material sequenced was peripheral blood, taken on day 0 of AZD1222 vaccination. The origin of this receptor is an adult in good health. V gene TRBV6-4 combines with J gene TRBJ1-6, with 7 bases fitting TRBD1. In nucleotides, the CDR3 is TGTGCCAGCAGTGAGGGGGACAGTTCACCCCTCCACTTT. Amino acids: CASSEGDSSPLHF.